A single sample gave rise to the 18 T cell receptor beta chains below, sequenced in a study of OX40 agonist ivuxolimab in advanced cancers. Data came from immunoSEQ multiplex PCR; TCRdb stores just in-frame clones and leaves some out. The table records some 100,000 clones, 90% of them present only once. The sample here was CD4+ or CD8+ T cells sorted from blood, taken in a trial of the OX40 agonist ivuxolimab. These receptor sequences come from an adult with an advanced solid tumor such as melanoma, head and neck, liver or kidney cancer.

The chain joins TRBV6-5 to TRBJ1-1; unclear D gene. Trimming removed 8 bases at V and 5 bases at J, with 15 bases between. This CDR3 is 13 amino acids long. CDR1 and CDR2 from the germline V gene are MNHEY and SVGAGI. CDR3 coding DNA: TGTGCCAGCGGTCGGGCCCGAGGGACTGAAGCTTTCTTT. Translation: CASGRARGTEAFF.

V is TRBV5-6 and J is TRBJ1-1; TRBD1 aligns across 7 bases. V dropped 2 bases and J dropped 2; count of bases not matched to a gene: 9. The CDR3 sequence is 16 residues long. The V gene's germline CDR1 is SGHDT and CDR2 YYEEEE. The CDR3 nucleotides are TGTGCCAGCAGCTTCCCCCCGGGGGACAGAAACACTGAAGCTTTCTTT. Its protein is CASSFPPGDRNTEAFF.

The genes are TRBV7-9 and TRBJ2-3, with TRBD2 matching 7 bases. CDR3 length equals 14 residues. V was pared by 6 bases and J by 4 bases, with 7 bases of the junction left unmatched. Per germline, CDR1 SEHNR and CDR2 FQNEAQ (reference sequence). The CDR3 loop reads CASSQGRAPDTQYF. CDR3 in DNA: TGTGCCAGCAGTCAAGGGAGGGCTCCAGATACGCAGTATTTT. The variable domain in full, completed from reference TRBV7-9 and TRBJ2-3, reads DTGVSQNPRHKITKRGQNVTFRCDPISEHNRLYWYRQTLGQGPEFLTYFQNEAQLEKSRLLSDRFSAERPKGSFSTLEIQRTEQGDSAMYLCASSQGRAPDTQYFGPGTRLTVL.

The genes are TRBV9 and TRBJ2-6; no firm D call. The CDR3 length is 15 residues. The germline V gene encodes CDR1 SGDLS and CDR2 YYNGEE. Between the trimmed V and J ends, which lost 0 bases and 4 bases, there was a span of 8 bases. This chain's CDR3 is CASSVDPSGANVLTF. CDR3 sequence (DNA): TGTGCCAGCAGCGTAGACCCCTCAGGGGCCAACGTCCTGACTTTC.

The chain has TRBV30 and TRBJ1-5, with D uncertain. The CDR3 runs 12 residues. CDR1 is GTSNPN and CDR2 is SVGIG in the germline V gene (reference sequence). The V end was cut by 0 bases, the J end by 6 bases, with 6 bases between. As DNA, the CDR3 is TGTGCCTGGAGTGTTAATCTTCAGCCCCAGCATTTT. Encoded protein: CAWSVNLQPQHF.

This clone was counted once. The genes are TRBV10-3 and TRBJ1-6; no clear D. Germline CDR1 ENHRY, CDR2 SYGVKD. The CDR3 contains 15 residues. V lost 6 bases, J lost 2 bases, and 11 bases lay in between. CDR3: CAISPGVPYNSPLHF. The DNA for the CDR3 is TGTGCCATCAGCCCCGGGGTTCCCTATAATTCACCCCTCCACTTT.

The V call is TRBV7-3, the J call TRBJ2-5, with D maybe TRBD1 (6 bases). V dropped 8 bases and J dropped 1 base, with 11 bases sitting between them. Germline CDR1 and CDR2: SGHTA and FQGTGA. This CDR3 is 13 amino acids long. The CDR3 coding sequence is TGTGCCAGCGGGGGCGGCCCCCAAGAGACCCAGTACTTC. Its translation is CASGGGPQETQYF.

The CDR3 reads CAWTKSTYEQYF. CDR3 coding DNA: TGTGCCTGGACTAAATCTACCTACGAGCAGTACTTC. The chain links TRBV30 to TRBJ2-7, with D unresolved. The V end lost 4 bases, the J end lost 2 bases, and 9 bases lay between the germline ends. Germline assignment: CDR1 GTSNPN and CDR2 SVGIG (reference sequence). This CDR3 is 12 amino acids long.

This clone was observed a single time. The chain is built from TRBV28 and TRBJ2-3; 14 bases are a match to TRBD2. V was clipped by 5 bases and J by 3 bases; unmatched bases: 10. The CDR3 runs 18 residues. Per the germline V gene, CDR1 is MDHEN and CDR2 is SYDVKM. DNA of the CDR3: TGTGCCAGCAGTCCGGGACTAGCGGGAGTCCTGGGAACAGATACGCAGTATTTT. This translates into CASSPGLAGVLGTDTQYF.

The rearrangement joins TRBV6-6 to TRBJ2-7; D is uncertain. V gave up 6 bases and J gave up 0 bases, with 12 bases separating them. The length of the CDR3 is 14 residues. Germline-derived CDR1 and CDR2 are MNHNY and SVGAGI (reference sequence). For the CDR3, the DNA is TGTGCCAGCAGCCCCGTTCTCAACTCCTACGAGCAGTACTTC. This encodes CASSPVLNSYEQYF.

The chain joins TRBV19 to TRBJ1-5; maybe TRBD1 (5 bases). There are 14 residues in the CDR3. The V gene's germline CDR1 is LNHDA and CDR2 SQIVND (reference sequence). Trimming removed 3 bases from V and 2 bases from J, with 8 bases in between. The CDR3 DNA is TGTGCCAGTAGTATTGGCAGGGGCAATCAGCCCCAGCATTTT. Residues: CASSIGRGNQPQHF. Full variable domain (missing parts from reference TRBV19 and TRBJ1-5): DGGITQSPKYLFRKEGQNVTLSCEQNLNHDAMYWYRQDPGQGLRLIYYSQIVNDFQKGDIAEGYSVSREKKESFPLTVTSAQKNPTAFYLCASSIGRGNQPQHFGDGTRLSIL.

The V gene is TRBV2, the J gene TRBJ1-3, with TRBD1 identical over 8 bases. V lost 2 bases, J lost 2 bases, and 5 bases stayed unmatched. Germline values: CDR1 SNHLY, CDR2 FYNNEI. The length of the CDR3 is 16 residues. The CDR3 coding sequence is TGTGCCAGCAGTGAAACTTGGACAGGGCCTGGAAACACCATATATTTT. Protein sequence: CASSETWTGPGNTIYF. Full variable domain (missing parts from reference TRBV2 and TRBJ1-3): EPEVTQTPSHQVTQMGQEVILRCVPISNHLYFYWYRQILGQKVEFLVSFYNNEISEKSEIFDDQFSVERPDGSNFTLKIRSTKLEDSAMYFCASSETWTGPGNTIYFGEGSWLTVV.

V is TRBV28 and J is TRBJ1-2, with 8 nucleotides matching TRBD1. V trimming: 3 bases; J trimming: 6 bases; junction bases outside the gene matches: 12. This CDR3 comprises 16 residues. Germline lookup yields CDR1 MDHEN and CDR2 SYDVKM. CDR3 loop: CASSLDPGTGGNGYTF. CDR3 sequence (DNA): TGTGCCAGCAGTTTGGATCCCGGGACAGGAGGAAATGGCTACACCTTC.

The chain has TRBV2 and TRBJ2-1, with 11 bases identical to TRBD2. CDR1 is SNHLY and CDR2 is FYNNEI in the germline V gene. There are 16 residues in the CDR3. Trimming took 4 bases from V and 0 from J; bases not matched to a gene: 2. The CDR3 is CASSGLAGNSYNEQFF. In nucleotides, the CDR3 is TGTGCCAGCAGTGGACTAGCGGGGAACTCCTACAATGAGCAGTTCTTC.

V and J are TRBV7-6 and TRBJ1-2, with D possibly TRBD1 on 5 matching bases. Trimming pared 5 bases from V and 3 bases from J, leaving 13 bases between. This CDR3 region has 14 residues. CDR1 and CDR2 (germline): SGHVS, FNYEAQ. The CDR3 DNA reads TGTGCCAGCAGCCCCCGGACGGGACACTATGGCTACACCTTC. As protein: CASSPRTGHYGYTF. The whole variable domain, filled in from reference TRBV7-6 and TRBJ1-2, reads GAGVSQSPRYKVTKRGQDVALRCDPISGHVSLYWYRQALGQGPEFLTYFNYEAQQDKSGLPNDRFSAERPEGSISTLTIQRTEQRDSAMYRCASSPRTGHYGYTFGSGTRLTVV.

The chain has TRBV19 and TRBJ2-3; TRBD2 might be the D (6 bases). V lost 3 bases, J lost 8 bases, and 6 bases lay in between. CDR1 is LNHDA and CDR2 is SQIVND in the germline V gene (reference sequence). CDR3 length: 11 residues. The CDR3 DNA sequence: TGTGCCAGTAGTATGGGGGGTACGCAGTATTTT. It translates to CASSMGGTQYF.

The chain links TRBV19 to TRBJ2-1; D is undetermined. Germline-derived CDR1 and CDR2 are LNHDA and SQIVND (reference sequence). Trimming took off 3 bases at V and 7 bases at J, with 7 bases between the two ends. The CDR3 runs to 12 residues. CDR3 region: CASSIFVNEQFF. The CDR3 DNA follows: TGTGCCAGTAGTATCTTCGTGAATGAGCAGTTCTTC.

This chain's CDR3 is CASSLIEGPTLSPYEQYF. In nucleotides, the CDR3 is TGTGCCAGCAGTTTAATAGAAGGGCCGACCCTGAGTCCGTACGAGCAGTACTTC. The chain joins TRBV27 to TRBJ2-7, with no clear D. CDR3 length equals 18 residues. The germline V and J ends were trimmed by 2 bases and 4 bases, with 24 bases remaining between them. Germline V gene data show CDR1 as MNHEY and CDR2 as SMNVEV (reference sequence).